These 9 T cell receptor beta chains were all obtained from the same sample, sequenced in a study of blood T cell repertoires in COVID-19. Assay used: immunoSEQ multiplex PCR; TCRdb lists only in-frame clones, some missing. The top ten clones hold over 1% of a sample with around 280,000 clones, more than 85% of them seen once. The material sequenced was peripheral blood. The receptor source for this set is a man between 65 and 80 years old with acute or convalescent COVID-19.

The J gene is TRBJ1-5, the V gene TRBV7-2, with 7 bases that match TRBD1. The CDR3 spans 16 residues. J gave up 3 bases and V 5 bases, and 10 bases lay outside the gene matches. Per germline, CDR1 SGHTA and CDR2 FQGNSA. CDR3 in amino acids: CASSPGGTAYNQPQHF. The CDR3 nucleotides read TGTGCCAGCAGCCCAGGGGGGACAGCTTACAATCAGCCCCAGCATTTT.

The CDR3: CASSPDRLRKRGTSTDTQYF. The CDR3 nucleotides are TGTGCCAGCAGTCCCGACCGTTTGAGGAAGCGGGGGACTAGCACAGATACGCAGTATTTT. The chain joins TRBV6-6 to TRBJ2-3; TRBD2 matches at 8 bases. There are 20 residues in the CDR3. The junction had 19 bases not matched to a gene; V was cut back by 5 bases and J by 0 bases. The germline V gene has CDR1 MNHNY and CDR2 SVGAGI (reference sequence).

V is TRBV5-8 and J is TRBJ2-1, with a tentative D call TRBD2 (6 bases). Germline CDR1 is SGHTS and CDR2 is YDEGEE. The CDR3 totals 14 residues. Trimming took 1 base from V and 7 from J, leaving 12 bases between them. CDR3 nucleotides: TGTGCCAGCAGCTTGAGACTAGTTTATAATGAGCAGTTCTTC. Translated, it gives CASSLRLVYNEQFF.

The rearrangement links TRBV5-5 to TRBJ1-4; TRBD1 matches at 9 bases. Germline CDR1 reads SGHKS; CDR2 reads YYEKEE (reference sequence). V gave up 4 bases and J gave up 8 bases; unmatched junction bases: 9. The CDR3 contains 15 residues. The CDR3 region has the DNA TGTGCCAGCAGCCGAGGGACAGGGTTTTGGGAAAAACTGTTTTTT. Translation: CASSRGTGFWEKLFF.

The rearrangement uses TRBV28 and TRBJ2-1; TRBD2 agrees at 11 bases. The CDR3 covers 16 residues. Losses at the gene ends were 4 bases for V and 4 bases for J; bases not matched to a gene: 6. Per the germline V gene, CDR1 is MDHEN and CDR2 is SYDVKM. The CDR3 here is CASSSRLAGTYNEQFF. Here the CDR3 DNA reads TGTGCCAGCAGTTCTCGACTAGCGGGGACTTACAATGAGCAGTTCTTC. The full variable domain, with the rest looked up from reference TRBV28 and TRBJ2-1, is DVKVTQSSRYLVKRTGEKVFLECVQDMDHENMFWYRQDPGLGLRLIYFSYDVKMKEKGDIPEGYSVSREKKERFSLILESASTNQTSMYLCASSSRLAGTYNEQFFGPGTRLTVL.

The gene calls are TRBV9 and TRBJ2-1; the match to TRBD2 covers 9 bases. Germline V gene data show CDR1 as SGDLS and CDR2 as YYNGEE. With V trimmed by 1 base and J by 9 bases, 11 bases remained unmatched. This CDR3 has 16 amino acids. Here the CDR3 reads CASSVSSGRTVSEQFF. In DNA, the CDR3 is TGTGCCAGCAGCGTATCGAGCGGGAGGACTGTCAGTGAGCAGTTCTTC.

This clone has only one observation. This chain joins TRBV5-6 and TRBJ2-3; 13 bases are a match to TRBD2. CDR3 length: 17 residues. The trim removed 4 bases at V and 6 bases at J, leaving 11 bases unmatched. Germline assignment: CDR1 SGHDT and CDR2 YYEEEE. This CDR3 reads CASSPSRLAGGVDTQYF. The CDR3 bases are TGTGCCAGCAGCCCTAGTCGACTAGCGGGAGGTGTGGATACGCAGTATTTT.

The genes are TRBV7-2 and TRBJ2-7, with 10 bases lining up with TRBD2. Germline V gives CDR1 SGHTA, CDR2 FQGNSA. The CDR3 extends over 17 amino acids. V trimming: 2 bases; J trimming: 2 bases; junction bases outside the gene matches: 9. The CDR3 loop is CASSLSVTSGKAYEQYF. In DNA, the CDR3 is TGTGCCAGCAGCTTATCGGTTACTAGCGGGAAAGCCTACGAGCAGTACTTC.

The rearrangement uses TRBV7-9 and TRBJ1-5, with a possible D match to TRBD1 (6 bases). Trimming cost V 1 base and J 2 bases, with 21 bases left between them. The CDR3 has 19 amino acids. Germline V CDR1 and CDR2: SEHNR, FQNEAQ (reference sequence). The chain's CDR3 is CASSLGLAGGGRGNQPQHF. The CDR3 DNA reads as TGTGCCAGCAGCTTAGGCTTGGCGGGGGGCGGACGGGGCAATCAGCCCCAGCATTTT.